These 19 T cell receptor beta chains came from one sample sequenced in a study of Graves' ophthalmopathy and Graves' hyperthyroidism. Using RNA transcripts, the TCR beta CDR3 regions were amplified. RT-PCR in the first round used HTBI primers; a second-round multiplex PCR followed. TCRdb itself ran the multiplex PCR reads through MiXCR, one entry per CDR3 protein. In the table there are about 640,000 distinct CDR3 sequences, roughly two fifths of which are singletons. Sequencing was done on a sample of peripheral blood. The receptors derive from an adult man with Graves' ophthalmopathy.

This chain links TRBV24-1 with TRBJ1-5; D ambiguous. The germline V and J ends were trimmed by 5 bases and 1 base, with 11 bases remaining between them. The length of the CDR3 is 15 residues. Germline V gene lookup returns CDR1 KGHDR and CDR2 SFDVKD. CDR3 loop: CATSAGGDSNQPQHF. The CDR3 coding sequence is TGTGCCACCAGTGCTGGAGGAGACAGCAATCAGCCCCAGCATTTT.

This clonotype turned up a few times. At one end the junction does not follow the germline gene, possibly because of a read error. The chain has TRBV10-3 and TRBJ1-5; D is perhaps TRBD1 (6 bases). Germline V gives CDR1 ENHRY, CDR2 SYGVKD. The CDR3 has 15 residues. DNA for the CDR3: TGTGCCAGCAGTGACAGGCCCGGTGGCAATCAGCCCCAGCATTTT. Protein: CASSDRPGGNQPQHF.

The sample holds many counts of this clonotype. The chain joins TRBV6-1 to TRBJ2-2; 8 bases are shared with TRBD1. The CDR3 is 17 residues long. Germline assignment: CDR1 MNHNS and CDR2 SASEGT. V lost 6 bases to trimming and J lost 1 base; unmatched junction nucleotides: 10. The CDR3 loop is CASRLRAGGQNTGELFF. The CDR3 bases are TGTGCCAGCAGACTGAGGGCAGGGGGCCAGAACACCGGGGAGCTGTTTTTT.

CDR3 protein: CASSRNLGQGVNSPLHF. DNA of the CDR3: TGTGCCAGCAGTCGGAACCTGGGACAGGGTGTTAATTCACCCCTCCACTTT. The chain carries TRBV5-5 and TRBJ1-6; 9 bases align to TRBD1. V shed 5 bases, J shed 6 bases, and the junction held 12 bases outside the gene matches. This CDR3 is built from 17 residues. Germline CDR1 SGHKS, CDR2 YYEKEE (reference sequence).

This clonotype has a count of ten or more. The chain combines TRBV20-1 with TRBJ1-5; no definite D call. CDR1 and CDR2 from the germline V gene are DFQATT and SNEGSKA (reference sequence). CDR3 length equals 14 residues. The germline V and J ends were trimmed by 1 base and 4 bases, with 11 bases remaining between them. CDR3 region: CSARGRAANQPQHF. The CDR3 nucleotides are TGCAGTGCTAGAGGTAGGGCGGCGAATCAGCCCCAGCATTTT.

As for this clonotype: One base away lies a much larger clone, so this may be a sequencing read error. CDR3 in amino acids: CSAARTVTYGQYF. CDR3 sequence (DNA): TGCAGTGCTGCCCGGACAGTGACGTACGGGCAGTACTTC. V and J are TRBV20-1 and TRBJ2-7, with D possibly TRBD1 on 6 matching bases. This CDR3 region has 13 residues. The V gene's germline CDR1 is DFQATT and CDR2 SNEGSKA (reference sequence).

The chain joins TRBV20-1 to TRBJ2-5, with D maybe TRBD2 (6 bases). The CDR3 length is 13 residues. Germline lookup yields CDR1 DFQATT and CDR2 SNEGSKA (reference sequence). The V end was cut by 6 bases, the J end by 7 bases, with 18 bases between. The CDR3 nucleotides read TGCAGTGCATCGACTAGTTTTCAGGCGACCCAGTACTTC. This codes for CSASTSFQATQYF.

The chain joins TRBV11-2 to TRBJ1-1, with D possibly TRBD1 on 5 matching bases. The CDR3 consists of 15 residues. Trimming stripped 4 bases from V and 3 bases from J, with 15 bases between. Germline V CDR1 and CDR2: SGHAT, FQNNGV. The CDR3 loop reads CASSSRAGRDTEAFF. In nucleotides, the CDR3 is TGTGCCAGCAGCTCTAGAGCGGGACGGGACACTGAAGCTTTCTTT. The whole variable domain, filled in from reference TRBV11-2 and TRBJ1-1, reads EAGVAQSPRYKIIEKRQSVAFWCNPISGHATLYWYQQILGQGPKLLIQFQNNGVVDDSQLPKDRFSAERLKGVDSTLKIQPAKLEDSAVYLCASSSRAGRDTEAFFGQGTRLTVV.

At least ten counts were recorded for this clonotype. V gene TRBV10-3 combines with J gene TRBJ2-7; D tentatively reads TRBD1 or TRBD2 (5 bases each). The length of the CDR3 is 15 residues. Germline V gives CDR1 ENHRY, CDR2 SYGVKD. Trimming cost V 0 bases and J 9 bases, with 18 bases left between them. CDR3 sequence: CAISESVGPVMRQYF. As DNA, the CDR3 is TGTGCCATCAGTGAGTCGGTGGGACCTGTCATGCGGCAGTACTTC.

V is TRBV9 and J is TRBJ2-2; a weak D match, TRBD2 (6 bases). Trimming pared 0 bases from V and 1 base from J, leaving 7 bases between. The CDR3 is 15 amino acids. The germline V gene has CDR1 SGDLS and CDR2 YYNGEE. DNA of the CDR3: TGTGCCAGCAGCGTAGCGGGGGAGAACACCGGGGAGCTGTTTTTT. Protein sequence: CASSVAGENTGELFF.

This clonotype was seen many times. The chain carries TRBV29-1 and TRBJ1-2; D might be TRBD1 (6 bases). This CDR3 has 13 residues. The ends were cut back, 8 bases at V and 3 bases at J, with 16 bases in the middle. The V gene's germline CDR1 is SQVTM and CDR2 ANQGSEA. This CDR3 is CSSVGGRDYGYTF. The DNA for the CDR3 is TGCAGCTCCGTGGGGGGGCGCGACTATGGCTACACCTTC.

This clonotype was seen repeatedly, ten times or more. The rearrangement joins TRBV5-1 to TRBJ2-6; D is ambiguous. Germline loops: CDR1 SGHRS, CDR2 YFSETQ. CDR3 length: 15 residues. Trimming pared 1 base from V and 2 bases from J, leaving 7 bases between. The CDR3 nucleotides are TGCGCCAGCAGCTTGCAGAGACCTGGGGCCAACGTCCTGACTTTC. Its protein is CASSLQRPGANVLTF.

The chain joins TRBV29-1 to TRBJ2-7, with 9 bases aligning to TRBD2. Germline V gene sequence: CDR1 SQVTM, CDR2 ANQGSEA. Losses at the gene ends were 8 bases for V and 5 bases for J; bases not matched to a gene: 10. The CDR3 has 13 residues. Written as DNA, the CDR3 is TGCAGCCCCGGGACTAGCAGTCTCGACGAGCAGTACTTC. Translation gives CSPGTSSLDEQYF.

DNA for the CDR3: TGTGCCAGCAGCCAAGCGGGCGGGACCACCTACGAGCAGTACTTC. This translates into CASSQAGGTTYEQYF. J is TRBJ2-7 and V is TRBV3-1, with a tentative D call TRBD2 (6 bases). This CDR3 region has 15 residues. Trimming took 1 base from V and 2 from J, leaving 12 bases between them. The germline V gene encodes CDR1 LGHDT and CDR2 YNNKEL (reference sequence).

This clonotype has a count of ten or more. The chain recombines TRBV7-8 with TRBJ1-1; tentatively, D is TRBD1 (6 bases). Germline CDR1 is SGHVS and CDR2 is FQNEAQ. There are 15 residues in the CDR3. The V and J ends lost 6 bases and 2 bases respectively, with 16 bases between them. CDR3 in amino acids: CASRLGTGRNTEAFF. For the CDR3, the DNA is TGTGCCAGCAGGCTCGGAACAGGGCGCAACACTGAAGCTTTCTTT.

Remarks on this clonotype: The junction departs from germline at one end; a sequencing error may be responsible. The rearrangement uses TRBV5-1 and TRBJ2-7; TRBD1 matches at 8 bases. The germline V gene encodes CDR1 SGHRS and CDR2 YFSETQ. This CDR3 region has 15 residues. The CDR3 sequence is CASRRSGQGYYGQYF. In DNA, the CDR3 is TGCGCCAGCAGGCGTTCCGGACAGGGATACTACGGGCAGTACTTC.

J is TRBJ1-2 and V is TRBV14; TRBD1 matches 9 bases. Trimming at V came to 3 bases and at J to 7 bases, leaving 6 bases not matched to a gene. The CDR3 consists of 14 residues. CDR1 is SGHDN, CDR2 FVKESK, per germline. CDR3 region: CASSQGQGEVGYTF. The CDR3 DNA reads TGTGCCAGCAGCCAGGGACAGGGCGAGGTTGGCTACACCTTC.

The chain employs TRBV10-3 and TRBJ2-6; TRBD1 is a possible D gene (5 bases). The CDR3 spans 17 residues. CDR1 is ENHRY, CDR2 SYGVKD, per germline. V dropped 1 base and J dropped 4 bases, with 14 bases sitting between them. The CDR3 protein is CAISELGVDTGANVLTF. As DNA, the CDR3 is TGTGCCATCAGTGAGTTAGGGGTGGACACCGGGGCCAACGTCCTGACTTTC.

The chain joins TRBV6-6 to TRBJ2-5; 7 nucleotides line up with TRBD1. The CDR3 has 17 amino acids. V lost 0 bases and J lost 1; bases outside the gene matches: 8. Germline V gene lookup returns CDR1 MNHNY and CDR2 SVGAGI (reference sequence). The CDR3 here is CASSYSALRQGQETQYF. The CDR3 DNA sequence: TGTGCCAGCAGTTACTCAGCTCTTAGACAGGGCCAAGAGACCCAGTACTTC.